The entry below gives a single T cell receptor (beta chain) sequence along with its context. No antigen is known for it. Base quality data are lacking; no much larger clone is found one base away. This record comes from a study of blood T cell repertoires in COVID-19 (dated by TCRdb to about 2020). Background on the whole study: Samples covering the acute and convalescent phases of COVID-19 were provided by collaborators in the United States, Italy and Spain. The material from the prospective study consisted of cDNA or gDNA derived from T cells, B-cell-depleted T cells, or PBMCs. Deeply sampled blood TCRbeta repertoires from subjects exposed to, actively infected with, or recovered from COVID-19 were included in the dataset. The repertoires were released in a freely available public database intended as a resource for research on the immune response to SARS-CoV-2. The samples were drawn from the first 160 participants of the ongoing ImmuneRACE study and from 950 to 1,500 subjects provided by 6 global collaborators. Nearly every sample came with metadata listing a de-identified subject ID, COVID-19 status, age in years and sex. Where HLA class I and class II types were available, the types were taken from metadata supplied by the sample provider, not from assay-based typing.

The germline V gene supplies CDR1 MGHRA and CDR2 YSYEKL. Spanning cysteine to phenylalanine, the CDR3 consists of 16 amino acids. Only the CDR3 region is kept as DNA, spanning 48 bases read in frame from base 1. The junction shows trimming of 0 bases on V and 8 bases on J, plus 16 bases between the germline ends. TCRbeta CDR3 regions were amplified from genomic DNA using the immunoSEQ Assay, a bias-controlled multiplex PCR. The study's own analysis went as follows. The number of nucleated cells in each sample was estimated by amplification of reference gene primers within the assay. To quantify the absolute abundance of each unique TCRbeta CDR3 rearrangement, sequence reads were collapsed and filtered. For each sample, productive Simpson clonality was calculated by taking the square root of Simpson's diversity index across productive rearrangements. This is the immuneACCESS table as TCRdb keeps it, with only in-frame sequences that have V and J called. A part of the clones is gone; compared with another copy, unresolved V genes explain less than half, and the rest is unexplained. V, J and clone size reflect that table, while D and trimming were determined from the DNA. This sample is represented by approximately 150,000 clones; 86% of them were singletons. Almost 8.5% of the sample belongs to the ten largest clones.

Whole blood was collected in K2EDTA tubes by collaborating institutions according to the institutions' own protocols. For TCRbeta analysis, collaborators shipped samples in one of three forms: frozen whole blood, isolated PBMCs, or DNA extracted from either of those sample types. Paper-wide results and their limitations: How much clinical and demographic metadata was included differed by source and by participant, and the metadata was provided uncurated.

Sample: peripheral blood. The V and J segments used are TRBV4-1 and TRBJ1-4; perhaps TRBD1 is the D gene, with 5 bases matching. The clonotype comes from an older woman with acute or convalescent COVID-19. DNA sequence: TGCGCCAGCAGCCAAGATCGGGCAGGGTATGGAGAAAAACTGTTTTTT. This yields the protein CASSQDRAGYGEKLFF.